This passage covers 28 T cell receptor beta chains from one sample sequenced in a study of identical twins. MiXCR was run by TCRdb on the 5' RACE reads, yielding one entry per CDR3 protein. In the table there are 520,000 or so distinct CDR3 sequences, 20% to 25% of which are singletons. The sample was also linked to a second study, of T cells expressing NK-cell markers.

Sequencing was done on a sample of CD4+ T cells sorted from blood. The receptors originated from a woman aged 18-35 years in good health.

This clonotype has only a few counts. The rearrangement uses TRBV2 and TRBJ1-3; TRBD1 is a possible D gene (6 bases). This CDR3 has 14 residues. V was clipped by 2 bases and J by 5 bases, with 10 bases between them. Germline lookup yields CDR1 SNHLY and CDR2 FYNNEI. CDR3 residues: CASSEWGQRNTIYF. The CDR3 nucleotides are TGTGCCAGCAGTGAATGGGGACAACGAAACACCATATATTTT.

The rearrangement joins TRBV20-1 to TRBJ2-1; 10 bases fit TRBD2. The length of the CDR3 is 15 residues. The germline V gene has CDR1 DFQATT and CDR2 SNEGSKA (reference sequence). V lost 2 bases, J lost 5 bases, and 6 bases stayed unmatched. The CDR3 here is CSARTRLAGHNEQFF. CDR3 coding DNA: TGCAGTGCTAGAACCCGACTAGCGGGTCACAATGAGCAGTTCTTC.

The J gene is TRBJ2-7, the V gene TRBV5-1; the D call may be TRBD1 or TRBD2 (5 bases each). The V gene lost 0 bases and the J gene lost 6 bases, with 19 bases spanning the gap. Per the germline V gene, CDR1 is SGHRS and CDR2 is YFSETQ. This CDR3 is built from 16 residues. This chain's CDR3 is CASSLGWSGTQREQYF. The CDR3 bases are TGCGCCAGCAGCTTGGGTTGGTCCGGGACCCAACGCGAGCAGTACTTC.

This clonotype was observed many times. J is TRBJ1-4 and V is TRBV7-2; D gene uncertain. CDR3 length equals 14 residues. Germline V gives CDR1 SGHTA, CDR2 FQGNSA. V was shortened by 2 bases and J by 7 bases, with 11 bases between the two germline ends. CDR3 nucleotide sequence: TGTGCCAGCAGCTTATCAGGAGGAGGTGAAAAACTGTTTTTT. Translation gives CASSLSGGGEKLFF.

The V call is TRBV3-1, the J call TRBJ2-7; D assignment may be TRBD1 or TRBD2 (5 bases each). Germline CDR1 is LGHDT and CDR2 is YNNKEL (reference sequence). The length of the CDR3 is 15 residues. The V and J ends lost 4 bases and 0 bases respectively, with 13 bases between them. CDR3: CASSRDRYSSYEQYF. Here the CDR3 DNA reads TGTGCCAGCAGCCGGGACCGCTATAGCTCCTACGAGCAGTACTTC.

This clonotype was observed a handful of times. The chain recombines TRBV4-3 with TRBJ2-2; 10 positions agree with TRBD1. The CDR3 consists of 17 residues. Germline CDR1 LGHNA, CDR2 YSLEER. The V segment lost 3 bases and the J segment 6 bases; nucleotides outside the gene matches: 10. CDR3 loop: CASSQYLPGQGSGELFF. DNA of the CDR3: TGCGCCAGCAGCCAGTACCTACCGGGACAGGGGTCCGGGGAGCTGTTTTTT.

The V gene is TRBV20-1, the J gene TRBJ2-5; 8 bases agree with TRBD1. V shed 0 bases and J 2 bases; nucleotides not matched to a gene: 2. CDR1 and CDR2 from the germline V gene are DFQATT and SNEGSKA (reference sequence). The CDR3 length is 14 residues. This CDR3 reads CSARDRQGQETQYF. The CDR3 DNA is TGCAGTGCTAGAGATAGACAGGGGCAAGAGACCCAGTACTTC.

In this sample, this clonotype turned up many times. The CDR3 DNA sequence: TGTGCCAGCAGCTCCACTAGCCAATACACCGGGGAGCTGTTTTTT. Protein product: CASSSTSQYTGELFF. The genes are TRBV7-2 and TRBJ2-2, with a tentative D call TRBD2 (6 bases). Germline assignment: CDR1 SGHTA and CDR2 FQGNSA. The CDR3 loop spans 15 amino acids. The V end was cut by 4 bases, the J end by 3 bases, with 12 bases between.

Concerning this clonotype: This sequence may be a read error, since a much larger clone differs from it by one base. The rearrangement links TRBV29-1 to TRBJ2-5; 10 nucleotides match TRBD1. Germline CDR1 SQVTM, CDR2 ANQGSEA. The CDR3 contains 13 residues. CDR3 residues: CSVRDRGQETLYF. The CDR3 nucleotides are TGCAGCGTCCGGGACAGGGGTCAAGAGACCCTGTACTTC.

This clonotype was seen a handful of times. The CDR3 region is CASRTGTPPEQYF. CDR3 bases: TGTGCCAGCAGGACCGGGACCCCACCCGAGCAGTACTTC. The chain has TRBV6-1 and TRBJ2-7; D might be TRBD1 or TRBD2, each matching 5 bases. The germline V gene encodes CDR1 MNHNS and CDR2 SASEGT. V lost 6 bases, J lost 6 bases, and 15 bases lay in between. The CDR3 is made up of 13 amino acids.

This clonotype was counted between two and nine times. V usage is TRBV27 and J usage is TRBJ1-5; D perhaps matches TRBD1 (6 bases). From germline, CDR1 is MNHEY and CDR2 SMNVEV (reference sequence). The CDR3 has 15 amino acids. Trimming removed 6 bases from V and 0 bases from J, with 12 bases in between. This chain's CDR3 is CASSWGRNSNQPQHF. CDR3 DNA: TGTGCCAGCAGCTGGGGGCGAAATAGCAATCAGCCCCAGCATTTT.

The chain employs TRBV21-1 and TRBJ2-3; the tabulated D call, TRBD1, remains unverified against the DNA. TRBV21-1 is annotated as a pseudogene. The CDR3 contains 15 residues. The CDR3 DNA follows: TGTGCCAGCACGGGGACAGGGGATCGCACAGATACGCAGTATTTT. Amino acid sequence: CASTGTGDRTDTQYF.

This chain uses TRBV20-1 with TRBJ2-7; 9 bases fit TRBD1. Trimming at V came to 3 bases and at J to 2 bases, leaving 5 bases not matched to a gene. This CDR3 contains 14 residues. CDR1 DFQATT and CDR2 SNEGSKA come from the germline V gene (reference sequence). The CDR3 sequence is CSASRGQGPYEQYF. The CDR3 coding sequence is TGCAGTGCTAGTAGGGGACAGGGACCCTACGAGCAGTACTTC.

CDR3 DNA sequence: TGTGCCAGCAGCCCCGACGGAAGGACAGATACGCAGTATTTT. It codes for CASSPDGRTDTQYF. The rearrangement links TRBV11-3 to TRBJ2-3; no reliable D call. The CDR3 consists of 14 residues. Trimming left V 5 bases short and J 3 bases short, with 12 bases between. Germline V gene lookup returns CDR1 SGHNT and CDR2 YENEEA.

There are many counts of this clonotype. The gene calls are TRBV12-3 or TRBV12-4 and TRBJ1-5; no clear D gene. Trimming removed 2 bases at V and 9 bases at J, with 11 bases between. This CDR3 contains 13 residues. CDR3 in DNA: TGTGCCAGCAGTTTAAACATAGGAGGGCCCCAGCATTTT. It encodes CASSLNIGGPQHF.

This clonotype was detected ten times or more. V and J are TRBV12-3 or TRBV12-4 and TRBJ1-1; unclear D gene. This CDR3 spans 13 amino acids. V gave up 6 bases and J gave up 2 bases, with 10 bases separating them. As DNA, the CDR3 is TGTGCCAGCAGCTTCCGGGCCAACACTGAAGCTTTCTTT. Translation: CASSFRANTEAFF.

The chain couples TRBV18 to TRBJ2-7; 11 bases agree with TRBD1. V was clipped by 6 bases and J by 5 bases; unmatched bases: 6. The CDR3 contains 14 residues. Per the germline V gene, CDR1 is KGHSH and CDR2 is LQKENI. The CDR3 loop reads CASSSGTGGDEQYF. The CDR3 nucleotides read TGTGCCAGCTCGTCCGGGACAGGGGGGGACGAGCAGTACTTC.

This clonotype has only a few counts. The chain carries TRBV10-1 and TRBJ2-5, with TRBD2 as a possible D gene (6 bases). With 0 bases removed from V and 3 bases from J, the gap between germline ends came to 14 bases. This CDR3 is 16 amino acids long. Germline CDR1 is WNHNN and CDR2 is SYGVQD (reference sequence). In DNA, the CDR3 is TGCGCCAGCAGTGAGTCGGGGTCTAGCGCTAAAGAGACCCAGTACTTC. The encoded protein is CASSESGSSAKETQYF.

The CDR3 reads CASSEGRGGPYEQYF. DNA for the CDR3: TGTGCCAGCAGTGAAGGGCGGGGGGGCCCTTACGAGCAGTACTTC. V gene TRBV2 combines with J gene TRBJ2-7; TRBD2 agrees at 9 bases. Per germline, CDR1 SNHLY and CDR2 FYNNEI. With 1 base clipped from V and 4 bases from J, the junction kept 5 bases outside the gene matches. The CDR3 has 15 amino acids.

This clonotype occurred a few times. This chain links TRBV5-1 with TRBJ2-3, with unresolved D. The germline gives CDR1 SGHRS, CDR2 YFSETQ. The CDR3 loop spans 13 amino acids. V was clipped by 0 bases and J by 4 bases, with 6 bases between them. CDR3 loop: CASSLANSDTQYF. The CDR3 DNA sequence: TGCGCCAGCAGCTTGGCGAATTCAGATACGCAGTATTTT.

V is TRBV20-1 and J is TRBJ2-7, with a possible D match to TRBD1 (6 bases). Trimming removed 2 bases at V and 1 base at J, with 18 bases between. CDR1 DFQATT and CDR2 SNEGSKA come from the germline V gene (reference sequence). This CDR3 is 16 amino acids long. CDR3 residues: CSARPSRTVSSYEQYF. The CDR3 DNA reads TGCAGTGCTAGACCCTCCCGGACAGTTAGTTCCTACGAGCAGTACTTC.

The J gene is TRBJ2-7, the V gene TRBV3-1; 7 bases are shared with TRBD2. This CDR3 has 15 amino acids. Unmatched junction bases numbered 9, after V lost 3 bases and J lost 4 bases. Germline V gene lookup returns CDR1 LGHDT and CDR2 YNNKEL (reference sequence). The DNA of the CDR3 is TGTGCCAGCAGCCATCGGACTAGGGGAAATTACGAGCAGTACTTC. This translates into CASSHRTRGNYEQYF.

This clonotype was observed a few times. The chain links TRBV20-1 to TRBJ2-2; D ambiguous. This CDR3 region has 14 residues. Germline V gene data show CDR1 as DFQATT and CDR2 as SNEGSKA (reference sequence). Between the trimmed V and J ends, which lost 1 base and 6 bases, there was a span of 12 bases. CDR3 sequence: CSARGTLEAGELFF. The CDR3 region has the DNA TGCAGTGCTAGAGGCACGCTAGAGGCCGGGGAGCTGTTTTTT.

The sample holds a few counts of this clonotype. The CDR3 is CSATGGASGATDTQYF. CDR3 bases: TGCAGTGCGACCGGAGGGGCGAGCGGGGCAACAGATACGCAGTATTTT. The chain carries TRBV20-1 and TRBJ2-3; TRBD2 matches 7 bases. CDR1 and CDR2 from the germline V gene are DFQATT and SNEGSKA (reference sequence). Trimming cost V 6 bases and J 3 bases; bases outside gene matches: 15. The CDR3 consists of 16 residues.

The V call is TRBV7-2, the J call TRBJ2-3; TRBD2 aligns across 10 bases. CDR3 length equals 17 residues. Germline V gene data show CDR1 as SGHTA and CDR2 as FQGNSA. V gave up 2 bases and J gave up 4 bases; unmatched junction bases: 9. The CDR3 nucleotides are TGTGCCAGCAGCTTACATAAACTAGCGGGACAGCCAGATACGCAGTATTTT. Its translation: CASSLHKLAGQPDTQYF.

In its sample, this clonotype was seen a few times. The J gene is TRBJ2-1, the V gene TRBV11-3; 10 bases line up with TRBD2. Germline CDR1 reads SGHNT; CDR2 reads YENEEA. The V gene end was trimmed by 5 bases and the J gene end by 8 bases; junction bases not matched to a gene: 12. This CDR3 has 16 amino acids. Here the CDR3 DNA reads TGTGCCAGCAGCCCGGGACTAAGCGGGGGGGCAGATGAGCAGTTCTTC. Translating it yields CASSPGLSGGADEQFF. Filled out from reference TRBV11-3 and TRBJ2-1, the complete variable domain reads EAGVVQSPRYKIIEKKQPVAFWCNPISGHNTLYWYLQNLGQGPELLIRYENEEAVDDSQLPKDRFSAERLKGVDSTLKIQPAELGDSAVYLCASSPGLSGGADEQFFGPGTRLTVL.

This clonotype has more than one count but fewer than ten. V usage is TRBV28 and J usage is TRBJ2-5; no clear D gene. This CDR3 has 13 residues. Trimming left V 8 bases short and J 0 bases short, with 10 bases between. Germline CDR1 reads MDHEN; CDR2 reads SYDVKM. CDR3 DNA sequence: TGTGCCAGCCGACGGAGTAACCAAGAGACCCAGTACTTC. Translated: CASRRSNQETQYF.

This clonotype was counted a few times. The V gene is TRBV21-1, the J gene TRBJ2-3; TRBD2 was called by the table and not checked on the DNA. TRBV21-1 is assigned pseudogene status. The length of the CDR3 is 16 residues. CDR3 sequence (DNA): TGTGCCAACAGACAGGGGACTAGGTGGAGTCTAGATACGCAGTATTTT. It is translated as CANRQGTRWSLDTQYF.